Each of the 20 T cell receptor beta chains below was sequenced from the same sample in a study of CD8 T cells in Susac syndrome. After extraction with the RNeasy kit, roughly 0.45 to 1 ug of the RNA was reverse transcribed using random hexamers. One entry per CDR3 protein, called by TCRdb with MiXCR from the immunoSEQ multiplex PCR reads. The sample has 200,000 or so distinct CDR3 sequences, approximately 94% seen once. Material for sequencing was CD4+ T cells from PBMCs. These receptors all come from a human donor with Susac syndrome.

V usage is TRBV7-2 and J usage is TRBJ2-6; no clear D. The CDR3 loop spans 14 amino acids. Trimming shortened V by 5 bases and J by 2 bases, and 7 bases separated the two germline ends. From germline, CDR1 is SGHTA and CDR2 FQGNSA. The CDR3 protein is CASSHSTGANVLTF. The CDR3 DNA is TGTGCCAGCAGCCACAGCACTGGGGCCAACGTCCTGACTTTC.

The V call is TRBV25-1, the J call TRBJ1-2; D unclear. The V and J ends lost 4 bases and 5 bases respectively, with 11 bases between them. The germline CDR1 and CDR2 sequences are MGHDK and SYGVNS. The CDR3 has 13 amino acids. CDR3 DNA sequence: TGTGCCAGCAGTGGAAACGAACCATATGGCTACACCTTC. Encoded protein: CASSGNEPYGYTF.

This clonotype appeared once. V gene TRBV4-3 combines with J gene TRBJ2-5, with 11 bases matching TRBD2. The length of the CDR3 is 15 residues. Germline lookup yields CDR1 LGHNA and CDR2 YSLEER. V lost 4 bases, J lost 5 bases, and 6 bases stayed unmatched. In DNA, the CDR3 is TGCGCCAGCAGCCGACAACTAGCGGGGGTGGAGACCCAGTACTTC. This sequence encodes CASSRQLAGVETQYF.

The chain couples TRBV29-1 to TRBJ1-5; TRBD1 matches at 8 bases. Unmatched junction bases numbered 10, after V lost 6 bases and J lost 6 bases. This CDR3 has 14 amino acids. Germline assignment: CDR1 SQVTM and CDR2 ANQGSEA. CDR3 DNA sequence: TGCAGCGTCAATATAGGCAGGGGGCCTCAGCCCCAGCATTTT. This encodes CSVNIGRGPQPQHF.

The J gene is TRBJ1-2, the V gene TRBV7-9; TRBD1 agrees at 10 bases. Trimming cost V 2 bases and J 6 bases; bases outside gene matches: 9. Germline CDR1 SEHNR, CDR2 FQNEAQ (reference sequence). The CDR3 loop spans 16 amino acids. The CDR3 loop reads CASSLRELTGGHGYTF. The CDR3 DNA reads TGTGCCAGCAGCTTACGGGAATTGACAGGGGGCCATGGCTACACCTTC. Supplemented by reference TRBV7-9 and TRBJ1-2, the full variable domain reads DTGVSQNPRHKITKRGQNVTFRCDPISEHNRLYWYRQTLGQGPEFLTYFQNEAQLEKSRLLSDRFSAERPKGSFSTLEIQRTEQGDSAMYLCASSLRELTGGHGYTFGSGTRLTVV.

This clonotype was recorded only once. The rearrangement joins TRBV3-1 to TRBJ2-3; D gene uncertain. Trimming removed 0 bases at V and 14 bases at J, with 15 bases between. The germline CDR1 and CDR2 sequences are LGHDT and YNNKEL (reference sequence). The CDR3 is made up of 13 amino acids. CDR3: CASSQDLGSYTYF. CDR3 nucleotide sequence: TGTGCCAGCAGCCAAGATCTTGGCTCCTATACGTATTTT.

The chain is built from TRBV20-1 and TRBJ2-5, with D tentatively TRBD1 (7 bases). Deletions cut 2 bases from V and 7 bases from J, with 11 bases between. The CDR3 is 12 residues long. CDR1 is DFQATT and CDR2 is SNEGSKA in the germline V gene (reference sequence). The CDR3 DNA reads as TGCAGTGCTAGAAGGCAGGGGGGGACCCAGTACTTC. It codes for CSARRQGGTQYF.

The chain combines TRBV9 with TRBJ2-3, with 12 bases aligning to TRBD2. The germline gives CDR1 SGDLS, CDR2 YYNGEE. The CDR3 consists of 17 residues. The junction had 5 bases not matched to a gene; V was cut back by 0 bases and J by 3 bases. The CDR3 DNA sequence: TGTGCCAGCAGCGTAGGTTTTGGACTAGCGGGGACAGATACGCAGTATTTT. Amino acid sequence: CASSVGFGLAGTDTQYF.

This rearrangement joins TRBV9 to TRBJ1-1, with D unclear. The CDR3 consists of 16 residues. CDR1 is SGDLS and CDR2 is YYNGEE in the germline V gene. Between the trimmed V and J ends, which lost 6 bases and 2 bases, there was a span of 20 bases. The CDR3 DNA reads TGTGCCAGCACCTTCGACGCAATACCCATAAACACTGAAGCTTTCTTT. Its protein product is CASTFDAIPINTEAFF. The whole variable domain, remainder taken from reference TRBV9 and TRBJ1-1, is DSGVTQTPKHLITATGQRVTLRCSPRSGDLSVYWYQQSLDQGLQFLIQYYNGEERAKGNILERFSAQQFPDLHSELNLSSLELGDSALYFCASTFDAIPINTEAFFGQGTRLTVV.

Comments on this clonotype: At one boundary the junction diverges from the germline segment, which might be a read error. The rearrangement joins TRBV15 to TRBJ2-7; 8 positions agree with TRBD1. CDR1 and CDR2 from the germline V gene are LNHNV and YYDKDF (reference sequence). The CDR3 extends over 13 amino acids. In nucleotides, the CDR3 is TGTGCCACCGGCAGAAGCAGGGGGCGCGAGCAGTACTTC. Residues: CATGRSRGREQYF.

This chain connects TRBV3-1 to TRBJ2-3; D gene ambiguous. Trimming removed 0 bases from V and 7 bases from J, with 11 bases in between. Germline V gene sequence: CDR1 LGHDT, CDR2 YNNKEL (reference sequence). The CDR3 sequence is 14 residues long. The CDR3 here is CASSQDMGTNTQYF. CDR3 in DNA: TGTGCCAGCAGCCAAGACATGGGAACCAATACGCAGTATTTT.

V gene TRBV30 combines with J gene TRBJ1-1; no definite D call. Between the trimmed V and J ends, which lost 1 base and 3 bases, there was a span of 9 bases. This CDR3 is built from 13 residues. Looked up from germline, CDR1 is GTSNPN and CDR2 is SVGIG (reference sequence). CDR3 loop: CAWSGFMDTEAFF. For the CDR3, the DNA is TGTGCCTGGAGTGGGTTTATGGACACTGAAGCTTTCTTT.

V gene TRBV30 combines with J gene TRBJ2-6; no firm D call. This CDR3 region has 14 residues. Germline V gene data show CDR1 as GTSNPN and CDR2 as SVGIG (reference sequence). V gave up 1 base and J gave up 1 base, with 5 bases separating them. The chain's CDR3 is CAWSEGSGANVLTF. The CDR3 region has the DNA TGTGCCTGGAGTGAGGGATCTGGGGCCAACGTCCTGACTTTC. Full variable domain (rest looked up from reference TRBV30 and TRBJ2-6): SQTIHQWPATLVQPVGSPLSLECTVEGTSNPNLYWYRQAAGRGLQLLFYSVGIGQISSEVPQNLSASRPQDRQFILSSKKLLLSDSGFYLCAWSEGSGANVLTFGAGSRLTVL.

The chain employs TRBV3-1 and TRBJ1-1, with TRBD1 matching over 7 bases. The trim removed 7 bases at V and 6 bases at J, leaving 5 bases unmatched. CDR3 length: 12 residues. Germline V gene sequence: CDR1 LGHDT, CDR2 YNNKEL (reference sequence). The CDR3 bases are TGTGCCAGCACCCAGGGGGTCTCTGAAGCTTTCTTT. Protein product: CASTQGVSEAFF. Based on the CDR3 plus reference TRBV3-1 and TRBJ1-1, the full variable domain is DTAVSQTPKYLVTQMGNDKSIKCEQNLGHDTMYWYKQDSKKFLKIMFSYNNKELIINETVPNRFSPKSPDKAHLNLHINSLELGDSAVYFCASTQGVSEAFFGQGTRLTVV.

V is TRBV2 and J is TRBJ1-3; D is ambiguous. This CDR3 has 18 residues. Trimming cost V 1 base and J 0 bases, with 16 bases left between them. The V gene's germline CDR1 is SNHLY and CDR2 FYNNEI. This chain's CDR3 is CASSEGRIGPGSGNTIYF. DNA for the CDR3: TGTGCCAGCAGTGAAGGAAGGATCGGTCCTGGCTCTGGAAACACCATATATTTT.

The gene calls are TRBV9 and TRBJ2-3, with D perhaps TRBD2 (5 bases). The germline V gene has CDR1 SGDLS and CDR2 YYNGEE. This CDR3 has 12 amino acids. V lost 0 bases and J 6 bases, leaving 5 bases between the germline ends. CDR3 bases: TGTGCCAGCAGCGTAGGGGAGGATACGCAGTATTTT. Its protein product is CASSVGEDTQYF.

The V gene is TRBV3-1, the J gene TRBJ1-1; D is uncertain. Germline V gene data show CDR1 as LGHDT and CDR2 as YNNKEL (reference sequence). V gave up 3 bases and J gave up 0 bases, with 20 bases separating them. There are 18 residues in the CDR3. CDR3 sequence reads: CASSQIRAGKGMNTEAFF. The CDR3 DNA reads TGTGCCAGCAGCCAGATAAGGGCCGGGAAGGGAATGAACACTGAAGCTTTCTTT.

The chain recombines TRBV4-1 with TRBJ1-5; D might be TRBD1 (6 bases). Germline-derived CDR1 and CDR2 are MGHRA and YSYEKL. CDR3 length: 15 residues. Between the trimmed V and J ends, which lost 1 base and 4 bases, there was a span of 11 bases. The CDR3 coding sequence is TGCGCCAGCAGCCAAGCGTGGGGGGCTAATCAGCCCCAGCATTTT. The encoded protein is CASSQAWGANQPQHF.

This chain uses TRBV28 with TRBJ1-1; possibly TRBD1 for D (6 bases). V lost 6 bases, J lost 1 base, and 15 bases lay in between. The CDR3 is made up of 15 amino acids. CDR1 is MDHEN and CDR2 is SYDVKM in the germline V gene. CDR3 sequence: CASRSGGGGNTEAFF. DNA of the CDR3: TGTGCCAGCAGATCCGGGGGCGGGGGGAACACTGAAGCTTTCTTT. The whole variable domain, remainder taken from reference TRBV28 and TRBJ1-1, is DVKVTQSSRYLVKRTGEKVFLECVQDMDHENMFWYRQDPGLGLRLIYFSYDVKMKEKGDIPEGYSVSREKKERFSLILESASTNQTSMYLCASRSGGGGNTEAFFGQGTRLTVV.

CDR3 DNA: TGCACCAACGAGGGTGTGGGCACTGAAGCTTTCTTT. Translated, it gives CTNEGVGTEAFF. The chain couples TRBV29-1 to TRBJ1-1; D gene uncertain. The CDR3 has 12 residues. Germline assignment: CDR1 SQVTM and CDR2 ANQGSEA. Supplemented by reference TRBV29-1 and TRBJ1-1, the full variable domain reads SAVISQKPSRDICQRGTSLTIQCQVDSQVTMMFWYRQQPGQSLTLIATANQGSEATYESGFVIDKFPISRPNLTFSTLTVSNMSPEDSSIYLCTNEGVGTEAFFGQGTRLTVV.